This passage covers 26 T cell receptor beta chains from one sample sequenced in a study of blood T cell repertoires in COVID-19 (dated by TCRdb to between 2020 and 2021). The library came from the immunoSEQ multiplex PCR assay. Drawn from immuneACCESS, this table holds only the in-frame rearrangements with V and J called that TCRdb kept. Clones are partly lost; checked studies trace under half to an unresolved V gene and leave the rest unexplained. The sample contains hundreds of thousands of clones, around 89% of them found a single time. Around 9.5% of the sample comes from the top ten. Material: PBMCs or T cells enriched from blood (not recorded which). The receptors come from a woman in her 40s who had recovered from COVID-19.

The V gene is TRBV5-1, the J gene TRBJ1-5, with D perhaps matching TRBD1 (5 bases). Trimming left V 4 bases short and J 4 bases short, with 15 bases between. The CDR3 extends over 15 amino acids. Looked up from germline, CDR1 is SGHRS and CDR2 is YFSETQ. The DNA of the CDR3 is TGCGCCAGCAGCGCTTCAGGGATCCTAAATCAGCCCCAGCATTTT. Amino acids: CASSASGILNQPQHF.

The chain joins TRBV9 to TRBJ2-3; 10 positions match TRBD2. Trimming took 3 bases from V and 2 from J; bases not matched to a gene: 6. Germline CDR1 SGDLS, CDR2 YYNGEE. CDR3 length: 16 residues. The CDR3 bases are TGTGCCAGCAGCGGTAGCGGGGGGAGATCCACAGATACGCAGTATTTT. Protein: CASSGSGGRSTDTQYF.

The chain is built from TRBV18 and TRBJ1-2; D ambiguous. The CDR3 contains 14 residues. Germline CDR1 reads KGHSH; CDR2 reads LQKENI. Trimming stripped 0 bases from V and 2 bases from J, with 7 bases between. CDR3 bases: TGTGCCAGCTCACCACCGGCAAAGAACTATGGCTACACCTTC. Translated: CASSPPAKNYGYTF.

The rearrangement joins TRBV7-3 to TRBJ2-1; 10 bases line up with TRBD2. V was clipped by 3 bases and J by 7 bases; unmatched bases: 6. Germline lookup yields CDR1 SGHTA and CDR2 FQGTGA. The CDR3 is 15 residues long. The CDR3 protein is CASSFVSGRTNEQFF. CDR3 coding DNA: TGTGCCAGCAGCTTTGTTAGCGGGAGGACAAATGAGCAGTTCTTC.

The chain carries TRBV7-9 and TRBJ2-4, with TRBD2 matching 12 bases. This CDR3 spans 19 amino acids. V trimming: 4 bases; J trimming: 0 bases; junction bases outside the gene matches: 10. Germline CDR1 reads SEHNR; CDR2 reads FQNEAQ (reference sequence). The CDR3 nucleotides are TGTGCCAGCAGCTCTACTAGCGGGGGGACCTTCTCAGCCAAAAACATTCAGTACTTC. Amino acid sequence: CASSSTSGGTFSAKNIQYF.

The rearrangement links TRBV2 to TRBJ1-6, with TRBD1 matching 8 bases. The J segment lost 10 bases and the V segment lost 3 bases, leaving 8 bases of the junction unmatched. This CDR3 has 15 amino acids. The V gene's germline CDR1 is SNHLY and CDR2 FYNNEI. The CDR3 sequence is CASSESGQGQSPLHF. CDR3 DNA: TGTGCCAGCAGTGAGTCAGGACAGGGACAGTCACCCCTCCACTTT. The variable domain in full, with the rest retrieved from reference TRBV2 and TRBJ1-6, is EPEVTQTPSHQVTQMGQEVILRCVPISNHLYFYWYRQILGQKVEFLVSFYNNEISEKSEIFDDQFSVERPDGSNFTLKIRSTKLEDSAMYFCASSESGQGQSPLHFGNGTRLTVT.

This chain joins TRBV5-4 and TRBJ2-3, with TRBD2 matching over 13 bases. The CDR3 covers 16 residues. Germline loops: CDR1 SGHNT, CDR2 YYREEE (reference sequence). Trimming took 2 bases from V and 5 from J; bases not matched to a gene: 5. The CDR3 here is CASSFGLAGVGDTQYF. The CDR3 nucleotides read TGTGCCAGCAGCTTCGGACTAGCGGGAGTGGGAGATACGCAGTATTTT.

This clone has just one count. This sequence joins TRBV7-2 and TRBJ1-4; D is perhaps TRBD1 (6 bases). Trimming pared 1 base from V and 4 bases from J, leaving 13 bases between. Germline V gene data show CDR1 as SGHTA and CDR2 as FQGNSA. The CDR3 contains 16 residues. CDR3 region: CASSLVGGQYNEKLFF. The CDR3 coding sequence is TGTGCCAGCAGCTTAGTGGGCGGACAGTATAATGAAAAACTGTTTTTT.

The chain uses TRBV7-9 and TRBJ1-5, with 8 positions matching TRBD1. Unmatched junction bases numbered 17, after V lost 5 bases and J lost 5 bases. CDR3 length: 18 amino acids. CDR1 SEHNR and CDR2 FQNEAQ come from the germline V gene (reference sequence). As DNA, the CDR3 is TGTGCCAGCAGCACGAAGGAAGGAGACAGGGGCTTCGATCAGCCCCAGCATTTT. Amino acid sequence: CASSTKEGDRGFDQPQHF.

J is TRBJ2-7 and V is TRBV28, with 9 bases aligning to TRBD1. The ends lost 5 bases at V and 5 bases at J; junction bases unmatched: 10. The CDR3 is made up of 15 amino acids. The germline gives CDR1 MDHEN, CDR2 SYDVKM. CDR3 bases: TGTGCCAGCAGTGGAAGCGGGACAGGGTTTAACGAGCAGTACTTC. Its protein product is CASSGSGTGFNEQYF. Supplemented by reference TRBV28 and TRBJ2-7, the full variable domain reads DVKVTQSSRYLVKRTGEKVFLECVQDMDHENMFWYRQDPGLGLRLIYFSYDVKMKEKGDIPEGYSVSREKKERFSLILESASTNQTSMYLCASSGSGTGFNEQYFGPGTRLTVT.

This chain links TRBV6-5 with TRBJ2-7, with 8 bases fitting TRBD2. V shed 2 bases, J shed 4 bases, and the junction held 7 bases outside the gene matches. From germline, CDR1 is MNHEY and CDR2 SVGAGI. This CDR3 has 15 residues. The CDR3 DNA is TGTGCCAGCAGTTACGAGCTGGCTAGCGGGTACGAGCAGTACTTC. It encodes CASSYELASGYEQYF.

The chain recombines TRBV28 with TRBJ2-6, with D possibly matching TRBD1 (8 bases). CDR1 is MDHEN and CDR2 is SYDVKM in the germline V gene. The CDR3 loop spans 17 amino acids. Deletions cut 4 bases from V and 1 base from J, with 14 bases between. The CDR3, as DNA: TGTGCCAGCAGTTGGGAACAGGGGGGGTCTGGGGCCAACGTCCTGACTTTC. It codes for CASSWEQGGSGANVLTF.

The CDR3 DNA follows: TGTGCCAGTAGTCTGGCAGGGGTTGAAAACGGGGAGCTGTTTTTT. Encoded protein: CASSLAGVENGELFF. V gene TRBV19 combines with J gene TRBJ2-2, with D perhaps matching TRBD1 (6 bases). The V and J ends lost 5 bases and 7 bases respectively, with 17 bases between them. The germline gives CDR1 LNHDA, CDR2 SQIVND (reference sequence). This CDR3 comprises 15 residues.

The chain joins TRBV9 to TRBJ1-3; no reliable D call. V was pared by 4 bases and J by 0 bases, with 8 bases between. Germline CDR1 reads SGDLS; CDR2 reads YYNGEE. CDR3 length: 14 residues. The DNA for the CDR3 is TGTGCCAGCAGCCTCGTCGTCTCTGGAAACACCATATATTTT. Its translation is CASSLVVSGNTIYF.

The chain carries TRBV29-1 and TRBJ2-5, with 7 bases aligning to TRBD1. This CDR3 is built from 14 residues. V dropped 2 bases and J dropped 1; count of bases not matched to a gene: 4. Germline V gene sequence: CDR1 SQVTM, CDR2 ANQGSEA. In DNA form, the CDR3 reads TGCAGCGTTGAAAGTGCAGGGGGCCAAGAGACCCAGTACTTC. This translates into CSVESAGGQETQYF.

J is TRBJ2-5 and V is TRBV5-4; TRBD2 matches at 9 bases. The germline V gene has CDR1 SGHNT and CDR2 YYREEE (reference sequence). The V and J ends lost 3 bases and 2 bases, in that order; junction bases with no gene match: 11. CDR3 length: 17 residues. The CDR3 nucleotides read TGTGCCAGCAGCTCGGGGAGGCTAGCGGGGAAACAAGAGACCCAGTACTTC. This gives the protein CASSSGRLAGKQETQYF.

The CDR3 protein is CSVDGTTGFLGEQYF. The CDR3, as DNA: TGCAGCGTTGACGGGACAACGGGCTTTTTAGGAGAGCAGTACTTC. The chain combines TRBV29-1 with TRBJ2-7; TRBD1 might be the D (6 bases). Germline V lookup: CDR1 SQVTM, CDR2 ANQGSEA. The CDR3 length is 15 residues. V lost 3 bases and J lost 7, with 22 bases in between.

The table lists this clone with a count of one. This chain uses TRBV7-9 with TRBJ2-2; D is perhaps TRBD1 (6 bases). Trimming stripped 3 bases from V and 5 bases from J, with 13 bases between. Germline-derived CDR1 and CDR2 are SEHNR and FQNEAQ (reference sequence). This CDR3 comprises 15 residues. CDR3 loop: CASSFSGEGTGELFF. The CDR3 region has the DNA TGTGCCAGCAGCTTTTCAGGGGAAGGAACCGGGGAGCTGTTTTTT.

V gene TRBV10-1 combines with J gene TRBJ1-1; 7 bases are a match to TRBD1. This CDR3 spans 14 amino acids. V lost 5 bases to trimming and J lost 1 base; unmatched junction nucleotides: 4. Per germline, CDR1 WNHNN and CDR2 SYGVQD (reference sequence). CDR3 coding DNA: TGCGCCAGCAGTACAGGGGTGGCGAACACTGAAGCTTTCTTT. Amino acid sequence: CASSTGVANTEAFF.

The chain combines TRBV7-8 with TRBJ2-1; TRBD2 is a possible D gene (6 bases). V lost 5 bases and J lost 8, with 13 bases in between. The germline gives CDR1 SGHVS, CDR2 FQNEAQ. This CDR3 has 13 amino acids. The chain's CDR3 is CASSRDSKYEQFF. The DNA for the CDR3 is TGTGCCAGCAGCCGGGACTCGAAGTATGAGCAGTTCTTC. Full variable domain (missing parts from reference TRBV7-8 and TRBJ2-1): GAGVSQSPRYKVAKRGQDVALRCDPISGHVSLFWYQQALGQGPEFLTYFQNEAQLDKSGLPSDRFFAERPEGSVSTLKIQRTQQEDSAVYLCASSRDSKYEQFFGPGTRLTVL.

J is TRBJ1-6 and V is TRBV1; TRBD1 was called by the table and not checked on the DNA. TRBV1 is assigned pseudogene status. This CDR3 region has 14 residues. CDR3 residues: CTSSLPGHLNPLHF. The CDR3 DNA sequence: TGCACCAGCAGCCTCCCTGGACATCTAAATCCCCTCCACTTT.

This clone was detected once. The chain combines TRBV27 with TRBJ2-2; possible D gene TRBD2, 5 bases. V lost 7 bases and J lost 5, with 11 bases in between. Germline loops: CDR1 MNHEY, CDR2 SMNVEV (reference sequence). CDR3 length: 13 amino acids. The CDR3 loop is CASTRGSTGELFF. The CDR3 coding sequence is TGTGCCAGCACCAGAGGGAGTACCGGGGAGCTGTTTTTT.

The chain has TRBV28 and TRBJ2-1, with 7 positions matching TRBD2. Germline V gene lookup returns CDR1 MDHEN and CDR2 SYDVKM. With V trimmed by 5 bases and J by 3 bases, 13 bases remained unmatched. CDR3 size: 17 residues. The CDR3 DNA reads as TGTGCCAGCAGTGACCCTAGCGGACCGCTCGACTACAATGAGCAGTTCTTC. Protein: CASSDPSGPLDYNEQFF.

This chain joins TRBV25-1 and TRBJ2-7; 10 bases match TRBD1. With 4 bases clipped from V and 6 bases from J, the junction kept 3 bases outside the gene matches. The germline gives CDR1 MGHDK, CDR2 SYGVNS. The CDR3 extends over 13 amino acids. The CDR3 DNA sequence: TGTGCCAGCAGTGGCCGGACAGGGGGCGAGCAGTACTTC. This gives the protein CASSGRTGGEQYF.

The V gene is TRBV19, the J gene TRBJ2-3; 7 bases line up with TRBD2. This CDR3 is built from 14 residues. V shed 3 bases and J 4 bases; nucleotides not matched to a gene: 4. Germline assignment: CDR1 LNHDA and CDR2 SQIVND (reference sequence). The CDR3 loop reads CASSISGGADTQYF. In nucleotides, the CDR3 is TGTGCCAGTAGTATTTCGGGGGGAGCAGATACGCAGTATTTT.

The chain has TRBV2 and TRBJ1-1, with a possible D match to TRBD1 (5 bases). Germline V gene lookup returns CDR1 SNHLY and CDR2 FYNNEI. Trimming removed 3 bases from V and 4 bases from J, with 15 bases in between. The CDR3 has 15 amino acids. The CDR3 DNA is TGTGCCAGCAGTGAGTCTCCAGGGCGAGGCACTGAAGCTTTCTTT. This encodes CASSESPGRGTEAFF.